This T cell receptor (beta chain) was identified in a study of shared clonotypes between healthy human individuals. About the study: Researchers assigned three CD4 naive, three CD4 memory, two CD8 naive and one CD8 memory plate to each donor.

Points from the study as a whole: Sequencing depth was predicted to influence how clonotypes are shared among donors.

Healthy HIV-negative adults with no recent acute infections or vaccinations were recruited as donors. Sequencing used immunoSEQ multiplex PCR; TCRdb keeps in-frame clones, though not all of them. The sample contains about 1.5 million clones, 95% to 99% of which appear only once. V was pared by 4 bases and J by 0 bases, with 13 bases between. CDR3 length: 15 amino acids. CDR1 is MDHEN and CDR2 is SYDVKM in the germline V gene. For this clone: Its antigen is undetermined.

This TCR was recovered from a man aged 30 to 45 in good health. The sample consisted of naive CD4+ T cells sorted from blood. Subset denoted: CD45RA+ positively selected. V gene TRBV28 combines with J gene TRBJ2-7; possibly TRBD1 for D (5 bases). CDR3 residues: CASSSDRRSSYEQYF. The CDR3 DNA follows: TGTGCCAGCAGTTCCGACAGAAGGAGCTCCTACGAGCAGTACTTC.